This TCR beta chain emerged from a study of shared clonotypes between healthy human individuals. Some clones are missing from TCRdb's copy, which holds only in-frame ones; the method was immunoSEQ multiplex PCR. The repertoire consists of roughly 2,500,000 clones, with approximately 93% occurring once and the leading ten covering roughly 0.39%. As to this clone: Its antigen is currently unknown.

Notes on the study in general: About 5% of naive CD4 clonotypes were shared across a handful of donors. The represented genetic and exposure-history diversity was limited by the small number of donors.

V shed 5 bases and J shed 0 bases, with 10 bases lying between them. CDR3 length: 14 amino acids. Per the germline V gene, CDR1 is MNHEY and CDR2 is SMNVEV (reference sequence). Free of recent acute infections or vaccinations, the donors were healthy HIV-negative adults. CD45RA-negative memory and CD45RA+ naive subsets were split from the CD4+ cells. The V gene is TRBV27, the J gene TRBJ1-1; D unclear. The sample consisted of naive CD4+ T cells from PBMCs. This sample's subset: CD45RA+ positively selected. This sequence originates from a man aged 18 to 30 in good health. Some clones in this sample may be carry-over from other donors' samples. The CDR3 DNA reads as TGTGCCAGCAGTGTACGGGGATTGAACACTGAAGCTTTCTTT. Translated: CASSVRGLNTEAFF.